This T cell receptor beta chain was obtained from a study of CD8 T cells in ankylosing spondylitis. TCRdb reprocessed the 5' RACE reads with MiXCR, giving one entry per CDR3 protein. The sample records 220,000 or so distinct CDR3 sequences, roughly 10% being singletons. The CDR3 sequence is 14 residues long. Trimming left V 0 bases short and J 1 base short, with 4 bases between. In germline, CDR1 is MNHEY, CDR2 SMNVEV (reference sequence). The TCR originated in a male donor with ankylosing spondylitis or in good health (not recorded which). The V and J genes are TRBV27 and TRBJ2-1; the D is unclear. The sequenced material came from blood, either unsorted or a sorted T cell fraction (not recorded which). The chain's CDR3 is CASSLSRSYNEQFF. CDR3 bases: TGTGCCAGCAGTTTATCCCGGTCCTACAATGAGCAGTTCTTC.